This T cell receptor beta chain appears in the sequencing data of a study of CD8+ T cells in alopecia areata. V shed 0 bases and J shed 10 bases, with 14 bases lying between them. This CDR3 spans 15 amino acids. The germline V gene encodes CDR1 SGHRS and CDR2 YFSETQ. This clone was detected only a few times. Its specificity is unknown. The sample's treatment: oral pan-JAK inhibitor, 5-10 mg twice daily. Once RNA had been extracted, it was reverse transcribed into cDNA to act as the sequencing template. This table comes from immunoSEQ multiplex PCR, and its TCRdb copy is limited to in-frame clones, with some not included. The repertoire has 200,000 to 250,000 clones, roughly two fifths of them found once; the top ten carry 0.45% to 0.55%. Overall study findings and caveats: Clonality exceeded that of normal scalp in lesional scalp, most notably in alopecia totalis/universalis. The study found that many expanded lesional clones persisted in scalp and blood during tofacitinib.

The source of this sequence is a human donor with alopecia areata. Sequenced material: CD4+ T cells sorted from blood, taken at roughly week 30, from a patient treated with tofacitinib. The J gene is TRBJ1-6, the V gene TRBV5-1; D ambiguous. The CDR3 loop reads CASSLAPRGLSPLHF. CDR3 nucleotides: TGCGCCAGCAGCTTGGCCCCGAGAGGATTGTCACCCCTCCACTTT. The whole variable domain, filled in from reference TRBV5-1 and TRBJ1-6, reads KAGVTQTPRYLIKTRGQQVTLSCSPISGHRSVSWYQQTPGQGLQFLFEYFSETQRNKGNFPGRFSGRQFSNSRSEMNVSTLELGDSALYLCASSLAPRGLSPLHFGNGTRLTVT.